This TCR beta chain came from a study of cytomegalovirus exposure and HLA in healthy donors. Overall study results and limits: Presence/absence analyses assumed roughly uniform sequencing depth across donors, which may not hold.

The CDR3 is 15 amino acids. Germline V gives CDR1 SGHAT, CDR2 FQNNGV. V was clipped by 5 bases and J by 6 bases; unmatched bases: 11. The PCR employed 60 Vbeta primers together with 13 Jbeta primers. Clones were read by immunoSEQ multiplex PCR, and TCRdb kept only the in-frame ones, dropping some. Of 150,000 to 200,000 clones listed, 75% to 90% are singletons. All the people who gave samples were healthy bone marrow donors. When sampled, the donors appeared nominally healthy, though they likely had unrecorded immune exposures. Concerning this clone itself: Antigen specificity is unknown.

The sequence derives from a girl aged 2 to 10 in good health and CMV-seropositive. The chain uses TRBV11-2 and TRBJ2-3; 7 bases align to TRBD1. Sequenced: PBMCs. The CDR3 protein is CASSPMDRILDTQYF. The CDR3 DNA sequence: TGTGCCAGCAGCCCCATGGACAGGATTCTTGATACGCAGTATTTT.